This T cell receptor beta chain is from a study of PD-L1 blockade in urothelial cancer. The CDR3 totals 16 residues. The V gene end was trimmed by 4 bases and the J gene end by 5 bases; junction bases not matched to a gene: 7. Germline CDR1 and CDR2: MGHRA and YSYEKL. Measured with immunoSEQ multiplex PCR; TCRdb has only the in-frame clones, and not every one. The table lists around 34,000 clones, about 82% of them singletons. Time point indicated: pretreatment peripheral blood. This TCR was sampled from a man older than 75 with urothelial cancer. The sample in question was PBMCs, obtained around atezolizumab (anti-PD-L1) treatment. This chain joins TRBV4-1 and TRBJ2-7; 14 bases match TRBD2. The CDR3 DNA reads as TGCGCCAGCAGCCTTAAGCCGGGACTAGCGGGAGACGAGCAGTACTTC. Protein sequence: CASSLKPGLAGDEQYF.